Below, 26 T cell receptor beta chains from the same sample are listed, as sequenced in a study of regulatory T cells in long-lasting Graves disease. Time point indicated: newly diagnosed GD, antithyroid drugs for less than 3 months. The authors made the TCR library using RNA they extracted from PBMCs. HTBI primers from iRepertoire and Arm-PCR of CDR3 regions yielded the TCR beta libraries. Each CDR3 protein gets one entry after TCRdb re-called the multiplex PCR reads with MiXCR. Of around 400,000 distinct CDR3 sequences listed, around 11% are singletons. These same records also appear under a second study, on T cells in Graves' hyperthyroidism and ophthalmopathy.

Specimen: peripheral blood mononuclear cells (PBMCs), collected at new diagnosis, from a patient treated with antithyroid drugs. The receptor source for this set is a woman under 30 with Graves disease.

This clonotype was observed many times. The rearrangement uses TRBV20-1 and TRBJ2-2; D is unclear. The CDR3 contains 13 residues. Germline values: CDR1 DFQATT, CDR2 SNEGSKA (reference sequence). V was shortened by 5 bases and J by 1 base, with 8 bases between the two germline ends. The CDR3 spells CSAPLRNTGELFF. DNA of the CDR3: TGCAGTGCTCCCCTCAGGAACACCGGGGAGCTGTTTTTT.

The genes are TRBV4-3 and TRBJ2-7; 9 bases are a match to TRBD2. V lost 3 bases, J lost 2 bases, and 5 bases stayed unmatched. This CDR3 has 15 amino acids. CDR1 LGHNA and CDR2 YSLEER come from the germline V gene. The CDR3 spells CASSQTASGTYEQYF. In DNA form, the CDR3 reads TGCGCCAGCAGCCAGACCGCTAGCGGGACCTACGAGCAGTACTTC.

This clonotype was observed at least ten times. This chain links TRBV7-3 with TRBJ2-7; 11 bases agree with TRBD1. CDR3 length: 15 amino acids. After removal of 3 bases from V and 5 bases from J, the junction contained 6 bases not matched to a gene. Germline V CDR1 and CDR2: SGHTA, FQGTGA. The CDR3 DNA follows: TGTGCCAGCAGCTTCGGACAGGGGGCTCTTGACGAGCAGTACTTC. Translated, it gives CASSFGQGALDEQYF.

The chain couples TRBV20-1 to TRBJ2-1, with a possible D match to TRBD2 (5 bases). V gave up 4 bases and J gave up 6 bases, with 13 bases separating them. The germline gives CDR1 DFQATT, CDR2 SNEGSKA (reference sequence). The CDR3 consists of 13 residues. CDR3 in DNA: TGCAGTGCTAACCACCTTCTAGCCAATGAGCAGTTCTTC. Protein: CSANHLLANEQFF.

This clonotype was detected ten times or more. The chain links TRBV28 to TRBJ2-7; D is ambiguous. CDR3 size: 14 residues. Germline assignment: CDR1 MDHEN and CDR2 SYDVKM. Trimming pared 5 bases from V and 1 base from J, leaving 12 bases between. CDR3 in amino acids: CASSTADNSYEQYF. The CDR3 bases are TGTGCCAGCAGTACCGCCGACAATTCCTACGAGCAGTACTTC.

This clonotype was recorded many times. The chain has TRBV6-1 and TRBJ1-2; 7 positions agree with TRBD1. Losses at the gene ends were 5 bases for V and 4 bases for J; bases not matched to a gene: 7. The CDR3 is 14 amino acids. From germline, CDR1 is MNHNS and CDR2 SASEGT. CDR3 DNA sequence: TGTGCCAGCAGTACGGACAGGCGGGTCTATGGCTACACCTTC. Translated, it gives CASSTDRRVYGYTF.

This rearrangement joins TRBV10-3 to TRBJ2-5, with a possible D match to TRBD1 (6 bases). Trimming stripped 5 bases from V and 3 bases from J, with 13 bases between. The CDR3 has 14 amino acids. The germline V gene has CDR1 ENHRY and CDR2 SYGVKD. CDR3 in amino acids: CAISSGTMEETQYF. CDR3 nucleotide sequence: TGTGCCATCAGTTCCGGGACAATGGAAGAGACCCAGTACTTC.

V gene TRBV13 combines with J gene TRBJ2-3; maybe TRBD1 (5 bases). V lost 8 bases and J 4 bases, leaving 7 bases between the germline ends. Per germline, CDR1 PRHDT and CDR2 FYEKMQ (reference sequence). This CDR3 is built from 11 residues. The CDR3 loop reads CASLGADTQYF. Here the CDR3 DNA reads TGTGCCAGCTTAGGGGCAGATACGCAGTATTTT.

This clonotype was observed a few times. One junction end disagrees with the germline gene, perhaps due to a read error. The rearrangement links TRBV5-6 to TRBJ1-2; 11 bases line up with TRBD1. Germline V gives CDR1 SGHDT, CDR2 YYEEEE. This CDR3 comprises 14 residues. CDR3 sequence (DNA): TGTGCCAGCAGCTCGGACAGGGGGCAGTATGGCCACACCTTC. Translation: CASSSDRGQYGHTF.

In the case of this clonotype: Just one base apart from a much larger clone, this may be a read error. The chain employs TRBV20-1 and TRBJ2-6; D is possibly TRBD1 or TRBD2 (5 bases each). The germline CDR1 and CDR2 sequences are DFQATT and SNEGSKA (reference sequence). Trimming stripped 5 bases from V and 2 bases from J, with 13 bases between. The CDR3 covers 15 residues. The CDR3 loop is CSAGTWGPGANVLTF. The CDR3 DNA reads as TGCAGTGCTGGCACCTGGGGACCTGGGGCCAACGTCCTGACTTTC.

This clonotype was detected ten times or more. The chain links TRBV7-9 to TRBJ2-7; D uncertain. V was shortened by 5 bases and J by 0 bases, with 11 bases between the two germline ends. Germline lookup yields CDR1 SEHNR and CDR2 FQNEAQ (reference sequence). This CDR3 is built from 14 residues. CDR3 region: CASSPDSISYEQYV. The DNA of the CDR3 is TGTGCCAGCAGCCCGGATTCTATCTCCTACGAGCAGTACGTC.

On this clonotype: A far bigger clonotype differs at one base, so this is likely a read error. This chain connects TRBV6-1 to TRBJ2-1; 9 nucleotides agree with TRBD1. Germline trimming cut 4 bases from V and 13 bases from J; bases unmatched to any gene: 5. CDR1 is MNHNS, CDR2 SASEGT, per germline. CDR3 length: 12 residues. In DNA, the CDR3 is TGTGCCAGCAGTGGACAGGGGGGGACCCAGTTCTTC. Protein sequence: CASSGQGGTQFF.

The sample holds many counts of this clonotype. J is TRBJ2-5 and V is TRBV11-2; no firm D call. The V end was cut by 5 bases, the J end by 0 bases, with 10 bases between. CDR3 length: 14 amino acids. Per germline, CDR1 SGHAT and CDR2 FQNNGV. As DNA, the CDR3 is TGTGCCAGCAGCCCTTACAGTAACCAAGAGACCCAGTACTTC. Protein sequence: CASSPYSNQETQYF.

The sample holds a few counts of this clonotype. The V gene is TRBV12-3 or TRBV12-4, the J gene TRBJ2-2, with TRBD2 matching 14 bases. V shed 7 bases and J 1 base; nucleotides not matched to a gene: 14. The CDR3 is made up of 20 amino acids. CDR3 amino acids: CASTDGTSGRGRGNTGELFF. In DNA form, the CDR3 reads TGTGCCAGCACTGACGGGACTAGCGGGAGAGGTAGGGGGAACACCGGGGAGCTGTTTTTT.

This clonotype was seen many times. The chain carries TRBV20-1 and TRBJ1-1; a weak D match, TRBD1 (5 bases). V lost 1 base to trimming and J lost 3 bases, with 12 bases between them. This CDR3 has 14 residues. Germline V gene sequence: CDR1 DFQATT, CDR2 SNEGSKA (reference sequence). The CDR3 DNA follows: TGCAGTGCTAGAGGTGACGGGGGATACACTGAAGCTTTCTTT. It codes for CSARGDGGYTEAFF.

There are many counts of this clonotype. J is TRBJ2-1 and V is TRBV7-9; D gene uncertain. There are 15 residues in the CDR3. Per the germline V gene, CDR1 is SEHNR and CDR2 is FQNEAQ (reference sequence). The V gene lost 8 bases and the J gene lost 2 bases, with 16 bases spanning the gap. CDR3: CASGVRISAYNEQFF. The CDR3 DNA follows: TGTGCCAGCGGGGTCAGGATCAGTGCCTACAATGAGCAGTTCTTC.

This clonotype has at least ten counts. The V gene is TRBV15, the J gene TRBJ1-6; TRBD1 is a possible D gene (6 bases). Trimming took 0 bases from V and 5 from J, leaving 8 bases between them. Germline V lookup: CDR1 LNHNV, CDR2 YYDKDF (reference sequence). The CDR3 length is 15 residues. The CDR3 is CATSRDPGDNSPLHF. The CDR3 DNA reads as TGTGCCACCAGCAGAGATCCAGGGGATAATTCACCCCTCCACTTT. The full variable domain, rest sourced from reference TRBV15 and TRBJ1-6, is DAMVIQNPRYQVTQFGKPVTLSCSQTLNHNVMYWYQQKSSQAPKLLFHYYDKDFNNEADTPDNFQSRRPNTSFCFLDIRSPGLGDTAMYLCATSRDPGDNSPLHFGNGTRLTVT.

This clonotype was detected many times. This chain uses TRBV7-2 with TRBJ2-4; possibly TRBD1 for D (5 bases). V was pared by 7 bases and J by 7 bases, with 17 bases between. Germline CDR1 SGHTA, CDR2 FQGNSA. This CDR3 has 14 amino acids. The CDR3 protein is CASTTQGGRNIQYF. The CDR3 DNA reads as TGTGCCAGCACCACCCAGGGTGGGCGGAACATTCAGTACTTC.

This clonotype was seen more than once but under ten times. The chain couples TRBV4-1 to TRBJ2-5; no clear D gene. CDR1 is MGHRA and CDR2 is YSYEKL in the germline V gene. The CDR3 runs to 14 residues. V lost 0 bases and J 3 bases, leaving 8 bases between the germline ends. CDR3 nucleotides: TGCGCCAGCAGCCAAGATCGAAATGAAGAGACCCAGTACTTC. It encodes CASSQDRNEETQYF.

This clonotype was recorded at least ten times. This chain connects TRBV3-1 to TRBJ2-7; D ambiguous. This CDR3 is 11 amino acids long. CDR1 LGHDT and CDR2 YNNKEL come from the germline V gene (reference sequence). The germline V and J ends were trimmed by 0 bases and 3 bases, with 0 bases remaining between them. CDR3: CASSQDYEQYV. The CDR3 coding sequence is TGTGCCAGCAGCCAAGACTACGAGCAGTACGTC.

This clonotype was detected ten times or more. The J gene is TRBJ2-3, the V gene TRBV7-2, with TRBD2 identical over 11 bases. Trimming removed 4 bases from V and 3 bases from J; junction bases left unmatched: 6. This CDR3 has 16 amino acids. Germline CDR1 SGHTA, CDR2 FQGNSA. The CDR3 nucleotides read TGTGCCAGCAGCTCTTCCTCTAGCGGGAGGACAGATACGCAGTATTTT. It yields the protein CASSSSSSGRTDTQYF. Full variable domain (rest looked up from reference TRBV7-2 and TRBJ2-3): GAGVSQSPSNKVTEKGKDVELRCDPISGHTALYWYRQSLGQGLEFLIYFQGNSAPDKSGLPSDRFSAERTGGSVSTLTIQRTQQEDSAVYLCASSSSSSGRTDTQYFGPGTRLTVL.

The chain joins TRBV20-1 to TRBJ1-2; D remains ambiguous. Germline-derived CDR1 and CDR2 are DFQATT and SNEGSKA (reference sequence). V lost 2 bases and J 4 bases, leaving 8 bases between the germline ends. CDR3 length: 12 residues. CDR3 sequence: CSARFGSYGYTF. For the CDR3, the DNA is TGCAGTGCTAGATTCGGGAGCTATGGCTACACCTTC.

V and J are TRBV19 and TRBJ2-5, with D perhaps matching TRBD1 (6 bases). The V end was cut by 10 bases, the J end by 5 bases, with 20 bases between. The CDR3 contains 14 residues. Germline assignment: CDR1 LNHDA and CDR2 SQIVND (reference sequence). CDR3 coding DNA: TGTGCCACCGCCCAGGGGAACGGTCCGGAGACCCAGTACTTC. Encoded protein: CATAQGNGPETQYF.

This clonotype was seen ten or more times. The V and J genes are TRBV10-3 and TRBJ2-7, with D maybe TRBD2 (5 bases). The V gene's germline CDR1 is ENHRY and CDR2 SYGVKD. The CDR3 has 15 amino acids. Trimming took off 5 bases at V and 0 bases at J, with 14 bases between the two ends. In nucleotides, the CDR3 is TGTGCCATCAGTCCAAACCGAGGGAGCTCCTACGAGCAGTACTTC. It codes for CAISPNRGSSYEQYF.

This clonotype was observed many times. An end of the junction differs from the germline gene, which may be a read error. V gene TRBV7-8 combines with J gene TRBJ1-2; TRBD1 agrees at 8 bases. CDR1 and CDR2 from the germline V gene are SGHVS and FQNEAQ. This CDR3 region has 17 residues. The CDR3 loop reads CVSSLAGGQASPPGYTF. In DNA, the CDR3 is TGTGTCAGCAGCTTAGCTGGGGGACAGGCCTCACCTCCTGGCTACACCTTC.

The chain couples TRBV29-1 to TRBJ1-1; maybe TRBD1 (6 bases). The CDR3 consists of 11 residues. CDR1 SQVTM and CDR2 ANQGSEA come from the germline V gene. Between the trimmed V and J ends, which lost 8 bases and 6 bases, there was a span of 13 bases. The CDR3 loop is CSWADSAEAFF. The CDR3 nucleotides are TGCAGCTGGGCGGACAGTGCTGAAGCTTTCTTT.